This T cell receptor (beta chain) is drawn from a study of cytomegalovirus exposure and HLA in healthy donors. As for the study in general: Researchers found that roughly 77% of over 350 genotyped donors fell within the Caucasian-associated ancestry cluster. Overall study results and limits: Published work reported that the classifier diagnosed cytomegalovirus status with high specificity and sensitivity. In vitro work confirmed that three CMV-associated chains recognize CMV antigens.

PCR used 60 Vbeta primers and 13 Jbeta primers. Assay: immunoSEQ multiplex PCR; the TCRdb copy retains only in-frame clones and omits some. Here the sample spans approximately 100,000 clones, 74% being singletons. This CDR3 is built from 15 residues. CDR1 is SGDLS and CDR2 is YYNGEE in the germline V gene. This clone was observed a single time. Antigen specificity is unknown. A read error may produce the germline difference seen at one junction end. The chain is built from TRBV9 and TRBJ2-6; D might be TRBD2 (5 bases). Material for sequencing was PBMCs. The receptor's source is a man between 50 and 59 years old in good health and CMV-seropositive. The CDR3 nucleotides read TGTGCCAGCAGCGTAGGATTATCTGGAGGCAACGGCCTGACTTTC. It translates to CASSVGLSGGNGLTF.